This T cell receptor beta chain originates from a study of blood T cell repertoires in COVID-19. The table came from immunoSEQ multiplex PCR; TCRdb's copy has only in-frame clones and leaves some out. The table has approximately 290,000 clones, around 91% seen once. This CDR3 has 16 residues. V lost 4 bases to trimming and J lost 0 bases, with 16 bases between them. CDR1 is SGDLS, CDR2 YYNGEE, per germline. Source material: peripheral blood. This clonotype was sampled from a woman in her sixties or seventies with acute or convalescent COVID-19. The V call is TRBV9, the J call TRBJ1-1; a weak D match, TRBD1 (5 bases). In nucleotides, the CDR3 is TGTGCCAGCAGCCCCCGACAGATGGATATGAACACTGAAGCTTTCTTT. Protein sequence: CASSPRQMDMNTEAFF.